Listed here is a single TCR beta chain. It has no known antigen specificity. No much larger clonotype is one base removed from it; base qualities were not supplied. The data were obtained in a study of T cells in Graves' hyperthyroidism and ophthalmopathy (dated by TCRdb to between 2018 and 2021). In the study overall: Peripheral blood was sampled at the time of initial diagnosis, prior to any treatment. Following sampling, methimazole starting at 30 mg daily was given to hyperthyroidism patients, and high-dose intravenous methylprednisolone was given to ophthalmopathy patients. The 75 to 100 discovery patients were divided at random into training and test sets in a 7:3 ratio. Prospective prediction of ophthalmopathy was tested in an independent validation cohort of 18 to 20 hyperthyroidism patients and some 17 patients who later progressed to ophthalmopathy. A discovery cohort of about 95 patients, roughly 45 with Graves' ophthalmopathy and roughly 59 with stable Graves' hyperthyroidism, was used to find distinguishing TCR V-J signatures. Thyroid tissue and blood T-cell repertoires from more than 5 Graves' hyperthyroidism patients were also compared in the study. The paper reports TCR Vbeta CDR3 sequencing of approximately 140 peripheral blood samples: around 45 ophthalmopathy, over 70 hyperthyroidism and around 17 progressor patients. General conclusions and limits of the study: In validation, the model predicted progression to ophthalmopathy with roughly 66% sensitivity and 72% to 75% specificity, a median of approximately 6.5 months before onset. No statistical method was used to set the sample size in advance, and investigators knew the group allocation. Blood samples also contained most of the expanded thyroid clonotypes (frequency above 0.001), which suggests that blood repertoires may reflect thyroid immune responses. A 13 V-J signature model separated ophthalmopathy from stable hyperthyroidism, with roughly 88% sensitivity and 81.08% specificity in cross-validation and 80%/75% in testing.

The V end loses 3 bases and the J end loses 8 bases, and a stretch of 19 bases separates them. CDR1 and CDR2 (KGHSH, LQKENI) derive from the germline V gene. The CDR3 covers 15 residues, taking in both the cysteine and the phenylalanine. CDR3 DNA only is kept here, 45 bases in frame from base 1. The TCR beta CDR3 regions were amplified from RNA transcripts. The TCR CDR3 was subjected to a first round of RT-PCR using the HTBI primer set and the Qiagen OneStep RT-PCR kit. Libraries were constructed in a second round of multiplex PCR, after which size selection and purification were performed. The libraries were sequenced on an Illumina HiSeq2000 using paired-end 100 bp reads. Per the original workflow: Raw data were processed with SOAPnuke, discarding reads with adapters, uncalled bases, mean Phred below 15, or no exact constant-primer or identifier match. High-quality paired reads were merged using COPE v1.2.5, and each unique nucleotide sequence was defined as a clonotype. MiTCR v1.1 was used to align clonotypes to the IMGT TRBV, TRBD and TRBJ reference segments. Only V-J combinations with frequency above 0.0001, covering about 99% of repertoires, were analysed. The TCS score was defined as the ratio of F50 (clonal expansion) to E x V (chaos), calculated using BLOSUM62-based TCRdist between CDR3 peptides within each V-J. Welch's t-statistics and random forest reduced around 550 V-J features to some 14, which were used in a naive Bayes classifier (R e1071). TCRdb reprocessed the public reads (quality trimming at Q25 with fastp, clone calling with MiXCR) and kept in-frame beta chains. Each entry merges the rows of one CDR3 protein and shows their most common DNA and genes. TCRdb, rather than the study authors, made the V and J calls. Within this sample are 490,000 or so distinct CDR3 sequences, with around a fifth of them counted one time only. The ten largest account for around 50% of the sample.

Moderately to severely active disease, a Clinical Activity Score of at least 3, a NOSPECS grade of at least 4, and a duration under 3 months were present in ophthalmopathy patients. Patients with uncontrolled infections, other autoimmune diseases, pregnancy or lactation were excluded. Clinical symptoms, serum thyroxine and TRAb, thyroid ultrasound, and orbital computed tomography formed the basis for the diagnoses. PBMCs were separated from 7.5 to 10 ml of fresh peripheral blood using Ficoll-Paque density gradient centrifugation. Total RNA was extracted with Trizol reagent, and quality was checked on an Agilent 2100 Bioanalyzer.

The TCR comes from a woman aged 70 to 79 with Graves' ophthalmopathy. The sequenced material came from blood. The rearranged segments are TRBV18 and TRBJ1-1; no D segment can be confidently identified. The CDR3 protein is CASSPKSRTSNEAFF. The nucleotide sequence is TGTGCCAGCTCACCGAAATCCAGAACGTCCAACGAAGCTTTCTTT.